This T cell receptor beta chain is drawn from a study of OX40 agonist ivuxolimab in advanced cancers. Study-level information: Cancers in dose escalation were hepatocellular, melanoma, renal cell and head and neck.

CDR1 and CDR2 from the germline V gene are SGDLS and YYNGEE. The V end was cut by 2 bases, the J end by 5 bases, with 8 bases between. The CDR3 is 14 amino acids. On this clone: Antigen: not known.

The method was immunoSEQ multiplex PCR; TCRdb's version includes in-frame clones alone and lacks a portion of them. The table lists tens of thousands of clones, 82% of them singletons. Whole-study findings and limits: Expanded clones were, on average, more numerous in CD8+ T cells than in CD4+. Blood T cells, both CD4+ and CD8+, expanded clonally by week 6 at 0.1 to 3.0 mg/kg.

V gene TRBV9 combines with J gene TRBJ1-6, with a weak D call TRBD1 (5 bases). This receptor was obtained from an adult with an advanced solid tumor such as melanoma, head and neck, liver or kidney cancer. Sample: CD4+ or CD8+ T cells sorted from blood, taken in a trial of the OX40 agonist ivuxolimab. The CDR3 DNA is TGTGCCAGCAGCGTCGGGACCAATAATTCACCCCTCCACTTT. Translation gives CASSVGTNNSPLHF.